This TCR beta chain comes out of a study of siplizumab effects on memory and regulatory T cells (dated by TCRdb to the late 2010s). With respect to the entire study: The effect of the anti-CD2 antibody siplizumab on alloreactive T-cell subsets was examined in allogeneic mixed lymphocyte reactions constructed from human PBMCs.

V loses 0 bases, J loses 2 bases, and the germline ends lie 7 bases apart. CDR1 and CDR2, looked up from the germline V gene, are MNHEY and SVGAGI. The CDR3 goes from the cysteine to the phenylalanine over 14 residues. Here the CDR3 DNA is all that survives: 42 bases in frame from base 1. The method was the immunoSEQ multiplex PCR assay. Approximately 10^5 TCR templates per sample were assayed on the deep sequencing platform. Genomic DNA extracted from sorted T cells was the material used for TCRbeta CDR3 sequencing. The original pipeline was this. The R programming language was used for the clonal analysis of the TCRbeta CDR3 data. Alloreactive CD4+ and CD8+ clones were defined by comparing unstimulated samples with post-reaction CFSE-low samples. Alloreactive CD4+ clones were assigned to regulatory or non-regulatory origin by matching sequences to sorted unstimulated Treg and non-Treg repertoires. The table comes from immuneACCESS by way of TCRdb, which keeps in-frame sequences with V and J called. Part of the clones is missing from these tables; in studies checked, under half for an unresolved V gene and the rest for unknown reasons. V and J calls and clone size come straight from that table; D and trimming were deduced from the DNA. For this sample the table gives approximately 100,000 clones, of which approximately 92% were detected only once. The ten most abundant clones make up roughly 0.15% of the sample.

Concerning this clone itself: It has no known antigen specificity. Base-call qualities are not available, and no considerably larger clone is one nucleotide away. The sample has other DNA sequences that encode this CDR3 too.

Sorted unstimulated T cells and proliferating T cells recovered from mixed lymphocyte reactions were subjected to TCRbeta CDR3 sequencing. Fresh whole blood from ten to eleven HLA-typed healthy donors served as the source for isolating PBMCs. To map where alloreactive clones came from, CD4+ non-regulatory T cells in the unstimulated state were FACS-sorted. Overall study outcomes, separate from this receptor: No functional confirmation was obtained for the suppressive function of proliferating Tregs from siplizumab cultures. Siplizumab significantly reduced the cumulative frequency of alloreactive sequences traceable to unstimulated CD4+ memory T cells. Unstimulated naive T cells appeared to be more diverse than memory T cells, and naive cells seemed to make a substantial contribution to the alloresponse. Sequences below about 10^-5 frequency were poorly captured, so only a minor fraction of alloreactive clones could be mapped to unstimulated subsets. For roughly 80-96% of proliferating CD4+ or CD8+ clones, no naive or memory phenotype could be assigned. Among mappable alloreactive CD4+ clones, the Treg-derived fraction averaged 68.8% with siplizumab versus 25% to 30% in control reactions.

The sample was non-Treg CD4+ T cells sorted from blood. According to the study, the label for this sample's cell subset or site signals: FACS-sorted unstimulated CD4+ non-regulatory T cells. The sequence derives from a human donor in good health. This chain is built from TRBV6-5 and TRBJ1-2, with no D gene named confidently. The base sequence is TGTGCCAGCAGTTACTCCGGAGGGAACTATGGCTACACCTTC. Translated, this is CASSYSGGNYGYTF.